This entry lists 14 T cell receptor beta chains sequenced from one sample in a study of radiotherapy plus CTLA-4 blockade in lung cancer. Assay: immunoSEQ multiplex PCR; the TCRdb copy retains only in-frame clones and omits some. The sample holds 50,000 or so clones; around 85% are singletons and the top ten take 3.2%. Sequenced here: peripheral blood, sampled from a patient treated with radiotherapy plus ipilimumab. The receptor source for this set is a human donor with non-small cell lung cancer who had a partial response to radiotherapy plus ipilimumab.

The chain combines TRBV2 with TRBJ1-2, with 7 bases matching TRBD1. CDR1 SNHLY and CDR2 FYNNEI come from the germline V gene. CDR3 size: 14 residues. V lost 7 bases, J lost 6 bases, and 11 bases stayed unmatched. The CDR3 spells CASTIQTGTDGYTF. The CDR3 DNA reads as TGTGCCAGCACGATCCAGACAGGGACTGATGGCTACACCTTC.

The chain has TRBV11-3 and TRBJ2-1, with D possibly TRBD2 on 7 matching bases. The V gene's germline CDR1 is SGHNT and CDR2 YENEEA. V was pared by 0 bases and J by 5 bases, with 14 bases between. The CDR3 runs to 16 residues. The CDR3 coding sequence is TGTGCCAGCAGCTTAGATGGGAGGGGGGGGGACAATGAGCAGTTCTTC. Translation: CASSLDGRGGDNEQFF.

This sequence joins TRBV6-5 and TRBJ1-2; 7 positions match TRBD1. Germline values: CDR1 MNHEY, CDR2 SVGAGI. The CDR3 is 14 residues long. Unmatched junction bases numbered 10, after V lost 5 bases and J lost 7 bases. The CDR3 nucleotides read TGTGCCAGCAGTCCTTTAGGGACAGTCTCTGGCTACACCTTC. It translates to CASSPLGTVSGYTF.

V usage is TRBV6-1 and J usage is TRBJ2-6; tentatively, D is TRBD2 (5 bases). Germline V CDR1 and CDR2: MNHNS, SASEGT. This CDR3 comprises 15 residues. V lost 7 bases and J lost 0, with 10 bases in between. The CDR3 reads CASTGLTSGANVLTF. DNA of the CDR3: TGTGCCAGCACCGGACTGACCTCTGGGGCCAACGTCCTGACTTTC.

This clone was found a few times. The rearrangement uses TRBV7-9 and TRBJ1-3; the match to TRBD1 covers 7 bases. This CDR3 has 15 residues. CDR1 and CDR2 (germline): SEHNR, FQNEAQ (reference sequence). The trim removed 0 bases at V and 2 bases at J, leaving 1 base unmatched. CDR3: CASSLAGTAGNTIYF. The CDR3 nucleotides read TGTGCCAGCAGCTTAGCGGGGACAGCTGGAAACACCATATATTTT. Full variable domain (rest looked up from reference TRBV7-9 and TRBJ1-3): DTGVSQNPRHKITKRGQNVTFRCDPISEHNRLYWYRQTLGQGPEFLTYFQNEAQLEKSRLLSDRFSAERPKGSFSTLEIQRTEQGDSAMYLCASSLAGTAGNTIYFGEGSWLTVV.

The genes are TRBV10-2 and TRBJ2-2; a possible D gene is TRBD2 (6 bases). This CDR3 is 15 amino acids long. CDR1 WSHSY and CDR2 SAAADI come from the germline V gene. Trimming shortened V by 4 bases and J by 5 bases, and 14 bases separated the two germline ends. In DNA, the CDR3 is TGCGCCAGCAGTGTAGGGCAGGGACTGACCGGGGAGCTGTTTTTT. It encodes CASSVGQGLTGELFF.

The chain has TRBV12-5 and TRBJ2-2; D possibly corresponds to TRBD2 (6 bases). V shed 6 bases and J shed 4 bases, with 15 bases lying between them. Germline V gene data show CDR1 as LGHNT and CDR2 as FRNRAP. This CDR3 is built from 15 residues. The CDR3 coding sequence is TGTGCTAGTGGAGGGGTCCAGGGAGGCACCGGGGAGCTGTTTTTT. As protein: CASGGVQGGTGELFF.

This CDR3 reads CASRPAPGLDNSPLHF. The CDR3 DNA reads as TGCGCCAGCAGACCCGCCCCAGGGCTCGATAATTCACCCCTCCACTTT. The gene calls are TRBV5-1 and TRBJ1-6; perhaps TRBD1 as D (5 bases). Germline assignment: CDR1 SGHRS and CDR2 YFSETQ. V lost 5 bases, J lost 5 bases, and 17 bases lay in between. The CDR3 runs to 16 residues.

Here the CDR3 DNA reads TGTGCCAGCAGCGAAAGGACTGTAGCGATTGGGTATGGCTACACCTTC. Protein product: CASSERTVAIGYGYTF. The chain couples TRBV5-5 to TRBJ1-2; D gene ambiguous. The CDR3 spans 16 residues. The V end lost 4 bases, the J end lost 5 bases, and 21 bases lay between the germline ends. In germline, CDR1 is SGHKS, CDR2 YYEKEE (reference sequence). The full variable domain, rest sourced from reference TRBV5-5 and TRBJ1-2, is DAGVTQSPTHLIKTRGQQVTLRCSPISGHKSVSWYQQVLGQGPQFIFQYYEKEERGRGNFPDRFSARQFPNYSSELNVNALLLGDSALYLCASSERTVAIGYGYTFGSGTRLTVV.

The J gene is TRBJ1-6, the V gene TRBV7-6, with D unclear. The V gene's germline CDR1 is SGHVS and CDR2 FNYEAQ. V was trimmed by 0 bases and J by 10 bases, leaving 10 bases between them. This CDR3 spans 14 amino acids. CDR3 nucleotide sequence: TGTGCCAGCAGCTTAGCAGGACTTAGATCACCCCTCCACTTT. Its translation: CASSLAGLRSPLHF.

V is TRBV6-5 and J is TRBJ2-7, with TRBD1 identical over 12 bases. The germline V gene has CDR1 MNHEY and CDR2 SVGAGI. V was clipped by 5 bases and J by 12 bases; unmatched bases: 11. The length of the CDR3 is 14 residues. Written as DNA, the CDR3 is TGTGCCAGCAGTGAGGGACAGGGGGCCCTCGTTCCGTACTTC. Protein product: CASSEGQGALVPYF.

The gene calls are TRBV19 and TRBJ1-2; TRBD1 aligns across 8 bases. CDR1 and CDR2 (germline): LNHDA, SQIVND (reference sequence). There are 12 residues in the CDR3. J lost 7 bases, V lost 4 bases, and 2 bases had no gene match. The CDR3, as DNA: TGTGCCAGTAGTACCCAGGGGGCTGGCTACACCTTC. Amino acid sequence: CASSTQGAGYTF.

The gene calls are TRBV7-9 and TRBJ2-5; weak D call: TRBD1 (6 bases). The CDR3 loop spans 16 amino acids. The V end was cut by 5 bases, the J end by 5 bases, with 21 bases between. From germline, CDR1 is SEHNR and CDR2 FQNEAQ (reference sequence). The CDR3 spells CASSPGVHVSRETQYF. As DNA, the CDR3 is TGTGCCAGCAGCCCAGGGGTACATGTTAGTCGTGAGACCCAGTACTTC. Complete variable domain (other parts from reference TRBV7-9 and TRBJ2-5): DTGVSQNPRHKITKRGQNVTFRCDPISEHNRLYWYRQTLGQGPEFLTYFQNEAQLEKSRLLSDRFSAERPKGSFSTLEIQRTEQGDSAMYLCASSPGVHVSRETQYFGPGTRLLVL.

The chain uses TRBV19 and TRBJ2-3; D is possibly TRBD2 (6 bases). The CDR3 contains 17 residues. V lost 1 base and J lost 5, with 19 bases in between. CDR1 is LNHDA, CDR2 SQIVND, per germline (reference sequence). Here the CDR3 reads CASSIVVGGPARDTQYF. Here the CDR3 DNA reads TGTGCCAGTAGTATAGTAGTTGGAGGGCCGGCGCGAGATACGCAGTATTTT.